These T cell receptor beta chains were read from a single sample in a study of OX40 agonist ivuxolimab in advanced cancers. TCRdb's copy holds only in-frame clones and misses some; the assay was immunoSEQ multiplex PCR. Of more than 45,000 clones listed, less than 90% were seen once; the top ten hold roughly 4.4%. Material: CD4+ or CD8+ T cells sorted from blood, obtained in a trial of the OX40 agonist ivuxolimab. The receptor source for this set is an adult with an advanced solid tumor such as melanoma, head and neck, liver or kidney cancer. Each CDR3 is given with its conserved first and last residue. A D gene is named only where the DNA matches it firmly. Some rows have no size entry. The others give once, few or many, or a class for an expanded clone.

D: TRBD1
size: once
J: TRBJ1-1
V: TRBV5-3
CDR3: CARSENGTGGEGARENTEAFF
DNA: TGTGCCAGAAGCGAGAACGGGACAGGGGGCGAGGGGGCAAGAGAAAACACTGAAGCTTTCTTT

D: -
size: -
J: TRBJ1-1
V: TRBV9
CDR3: CASSALGNTEAFF
DNA: TGTGCCAGCAGCGCGTTGGGGAACACTGAAGCTTTCTTT

D: -
size: -
J: TRBJ2-7
V: TRBV7-9
CDR3: CASSYRVYEQYF
DNA: TGTGCCAGCAGCTACAGGGTGTACGAGCAGTACTTC

D: TRBD2
size: -
J: TRBJ2-5
V: TRBV29-1
CDR3: CSVGTSGPLRETQYF
DNA: TGCAGCGTTGGGACTAGCGGCCCCCTGAGGGAGACCCAGTACTTC

D: -
size: -
J: TRBJ1-4
V: TRBV12-2
CDR3: CASRLAQGTFEKLFF
DNA: TGTGCAAGTCGCTTAGCGCAAGGGACTTTCGAAAAACTGTTTTTT

D: -
size: -
J: TRBJ2-1
V: TRBV7-9
CDR3: CASSLSGGRNSYNEQFF
DNA: TGTGCCAGCAGCTTGTCCGGGGGGCGAAACTCCTACAATGAGCAGTTCTTC

D: -
size: -
J: TRBJ1-5
V: TRBV6-1
CDR3: CASSRQARQPQHF
DNA: TGTGCCAGCAGCCGACAGGCGCGACAGCCCCAGCATTTT

D: -
size: -
J: TRBJ1-1
V: TRBV28
CDR3: CASSLGRRGSNTEAFF
DNA: TGTGCCAGCAGTTTGGGGAGGAGGGGATCGAACACTGAAGCTTTCTTT

D: -
size: once
J: TRBJ2-3
V: TRBV9
CDR3: CASKGFGTDTQYF
DNA: TGTGCCAGCAAGGGTTTTGGCACAGATACGCAGTATTTT

D: -
size: once
J: TRBJ2-1
V: TRBV28
CDR3: CASSSVREQFF
DNA: TGTGCCAGCAGTTCAGTAAGGGAGCAGTTCTTC

D: -
size: -
J: TRBJ2-7
V: TRBV5-5
CDR3: CASSYRGSDEQYF
DNA: TGTGCCAGCAGCTACCGGGGTAGCGACGAGCAGTACTTC

D: TRBD1
size: once
J: TRBJ1-1
V: TRBV28
CDR3: CASSLQGGVGSITEAFF
DNA: TGTGCCAGCAGTCTACAGGGGGGAGTTGGGAGTATCACTGAAGCTTTCTTT

D: -
size: -
J: TRBJ1-2
V: TRBV2
CDR3: CASSEARGGGYTF
DNA: TGTGCCAGCAGTGAGGCCAGGGGAGGAGGCTACACCTTC

D: -
size: once
J: TRBJ1-4
V: TRBV10-2
CDR3: CASSIGGINEKLFF
DNA: TGCGCCAGCTCGATCGGGGGAATAAATGAAAAACTGTTTTTT

D: TRBD1
size: -
J: TRBJ1-1
V: TRBV7-2
CDR3: CASTSGTARAEAFF
DNA: TGTGCCAGCACCTCCGGGACAGCTCGGGCTGAAGCTTTCTTT

D: TRBD1
size: -
J: TRBJ2-7
V: TRBV7-9
CDR3: CASSLGQGTYEQYF
DNA: TGTGCCAGCAGCTTAGGACAGGGGACCTACGAGCAGTACTTC

D: TRBD1
size: -
J: TRBJ2-7
V: TRBV9
CDR3: CASSGGTEDYEQYF
DNA: TGTGCCAGCAGCGGGGGGACAGAGGACTACGAGCAGTACTTC

D: -
size: once
J: TRBJ2-1
V: TRBV7-8
CDR3: CASSLLRGGQYNEQFF
DNA: TGTGCCAGCAGCTTACTGCGCGGGGGACAGTACAATGAGCAGTTCTTC

D: -
size: -
J: TRBJ2-5
V: TRBV2
CDR3: CASSELGGSQETQYF
DNA: TGTGCCAGCAGTGAATTGGGGGGAAGCCAAGAGACCCAGTACTTC

D: TRBD1
size: -
J: TRBJ1-5
V: TRBV7-8
CDR3: CASSPQTGNGNQPQHF
DNA: TGTGCCAGCAGCCCACAGACAGGGAATGGCAATCAGCCCCAGCATTTT

D: TRBD1
size: -
J: TRBJ1-5
V: TRBV29-1
CDR3: CSVVEGTGNQPQHF
DNA: TGCAGCGTTGTCGAGGGGACAGGCAATCAGCCCCAGCATTTT

D: TRBD1
size: -
J: TRBJ2-7
V: TRBV7-3
CDR3: CASSVTGGNSYEQYF
DNA: TGTGCCAGCAGTGTTACAGGGGGTAACTCCTACGAGCAGTACTTC

D: -
size: -
J: TRBJ1-1
V: TRBV28
CDR3: CASSLPAQGKTEAFF
DNA: TGTGCCAGCAGTTTACCAGCGCAGGGAAAAACTGAAGCTTTCTTT

D: TRBD2
size: -
J: TRBJ2-2
V: TRBV18
CDR3: CASSELAANTGELFF
DNA: TGTGCCAGCTCAGAACTAGCGGCGAACACCGGGGAGCTGTTTTTT